This T cell receptor (beta chain) was recovered during a study of CD8+ T cells in alopecia areata. Overall study findings and caveats: Clarity of TCR sharing across patients fell short of that in mice, possibly HLA-related.

As regards this clone: Antigen specificity is unknown. Other DNA sequences in this sample translate to the same CDR3.

The germline gives CDR1 SQVTM, CDR2 ANQGSEA. This CDR3 has 13 amino acids. The germline V and J ends were trimmed by 3 bases and 0 bases, with 6 bases remaining between them. Investigators isolated RNA and reverse transcribed it into cDNA to act as the sequencing template. Some clones are missing from TCRdb's copy, which holds only in-frame ones; the method was immunoSEQ multiplex PCR. The table lists approximately 89,000 clones, about 40% of them singletons. The sequence was obtained from a human donor with alopecia areata. The chain links TRBV29-1 to TRBJ2-4, with D possibly TRBD2 on 6 matching bases. Sequenced sample: CD4+ T cells sorted from blood. The CDR3 DNA is TGCAGCGTTGAGGGAGGAGCCAAAAACATTCAGTACTTC. Protein product: CSVEGGAKNIQYF.